These 7 T cell receptor beta chains share one sample of origin, sequenced in a study of blood T cell repertoires in COVID-19. TCRdb keeps only in-frame clones here, not all; method: immunoSEQ multiplex PCR. The sample records 70,000 to 95,000 clones, 85% to 95% being singletons. The material sequenced was peripheral blood. Source of these receptors: a woman in her sixties or seventies with active COVID-19.

The chain couples TRBV19 to TRBJ1-1; 7 bases map to TRBD1. The CDR3 runs 13 residues. The junction had 6 bases not matched to a gene; V was cut back by 4 bases and J by 7 bases. Germline V gene lookup returns CDR1 LNHDA and CDR2 SQIVND (reference sequence). The CDR3, as DNA: TGTGCCAGTAGTAGGGACAGTAGTCTTGAAGCTTTCTTT. This encodes CASSRDSSLEAFF.

The chain combines TRBV5-1 with TRBJ1-1, with D perhaps matching TRBD1 (6 bases). The germline V and J ends were trimmed by 0 bases and 4 bases, with 10 bases remaining between them. Germline V gene data show CDR1 as SGHRS and CDR2 as YFSETQ. CDR3 length: 14 residues. The CDR3 sequence is CASSLVQGPTEAFF. As DNA, the CDR3 is TGCGCCAGCAGCTTGGTACAGGGCCCCACTGAAGCTTTCTTT.

The chain has TRBV5-1 and TRBJ1-3, with TRBD1 matching over 10 bases. With V trimmed by 0 bases and J by 1 base, 7 bases remained unmatched. Per germline, CDR1 SGHRS and CDR2 YFSETQ. The CDR3 runs to 18 residues. The CDR3: CASSLERQGAKSGNTIYF. The CDR3 DNA sequence: TGCGCCAGCAGCTTGGAGAGACAGGGGGCGAAGTCTGGAAACACCATATATTTT.

A few counts support this clone. This chain connects TRBV7-6 to TRBJ2-3; 10 bases line up with TRBD2. This CDR3 region has 16 residues. V lost 5 bases to trimming and J lost 2 bases; unmatched junction nucleotides: 7. CDR1 and CDR2 (germline): SGHVS, FNYEAQ. CDR3 residues: CASSALLAGVTDTQYF. The CDR3 DNA reads as TGTGCCAGCAGCGCCTTGCTAGCGGGGGTCACAGATACGCAGTATTTT.

The chain links TRBV28 to TRBJ2-3; 12 bases are a match to TRBD1. In germline, CDR1 is MDHEN, CDR2 SYDVKM. The CDR3 extends over 14 amino acids. V lost 5 bases, J lost 7 bases, and 4 bases stayed unmatched. Here the CDR3 DNA reads TGTGCCAGCAGTCGGGACAGGGGGCAAAATACGCAGTATTTT. It is translated as CASSRDRGQNTQYF.

This clone was seen a few times. The gene calls are TRBV11-2 and TRBJ1-1; D is possibly TRBD1 (5 bases). The germline V gene encodes CDR1 SGHAT and CDR2 FQNNGV. The length of the CDR3 is 16 residues. V was shortened by 0 bases and J by 4 bases, with 15 bases between the two germline ends. CDR3 region: CASSLDGGERSTEAFF. CDR3 in DNA: TGTGCCAGCAGCTTAGATGGGGGGGAAAGGAGCACTGAAGCTTTCTTT.

The chain is built from TRBV7-2 and TRBJ2-7, with D perhaps matching TRBD2 (7 bases). CDR1 is SGHTA, CDR2 FQGNSA, per germline. The CDR3 consists of 15 residues. The ends were cut back, 4 bases at V and 0 bases at J, with 13 bases in the middle. CDR3 sequence (DNA): TGTGCCAGCAGCTGGGGGGGCGCTAGCTCCTACGAGCAGTACTTC. Amino acids: CASSWGGASSYEQYF.